The text below deals with one TCR beta chain. The data belong to a study of control samples from healthy donors and cancer patients. CDR3 length equals 18 residues. Trimming took 0 bases from V and 5 from J, leaving 20 bases between them. Germline V gene sequence: CDR1 SGDLS, CDR2 YYNGEE. Profiled with immunoSEQ multiplex PCR; TCRdb holds only in-frame clones, not every one. The table includes over 150,000 clones, approximately 90% detected once. This receptor was taken from a man younger than 45 in good health. The material sequenced was blood. The genes are TRBV9 and TRBJ2-2, with TRBD2 as a possible D gene (5 bases). The DNA of the CDR3 is TGTGCCAGCAGCGTAGGAGGACTTACCCTTTACGAGACCGGGGAGCTGTTTTTT. It specifies CASSVGGLTLYETGELFF.